Below are 2 T cell receptor beta chains sequenced from a single sample in a study of blood T cell repertoires in COVID-19. Sequencing used immunoSEQ multiplex PCR; TCRdb keeps in-frame clones, though not all of them. The sample lists about 180,000 clones, roughly 87% occurring once. The sequenced sample was PBMCs or T cells enriched from blood (not recorded which). These TCRs come from a human donor with acute COVID-19. The donor label of this sample is uncertain.

The V gene is TRBV7-2, the J gene TRBJ2-7; 13 nucleotides align to TRBD2. V shed 5 bases, J shed 2 bases, and the junction held 15 bases outside the gene matches. CDR3 length: 19 residues. The germline V gene has CDR1 SGHTA and CDR2 FQGNSA. The CDR3 is CASSPRGRTSGGGPYEQYF. In nucleotides, the CDR3 is TGTGCCAGCAGCCCCAGAGGGCGGACTAGCGGGGGCGGCCCCTACGAGCAGTACTTC.

The V call is TRBV5-8, the J call TRBJ1-2, with D possibly being TRBD1 (5 bases). V was shortened by 1 base and J by 8 bases, with 12 bases between the two germline ends. This CDR3 has 13 residues. Germline lookup yields CDR1 SGHTS and CDR2 YDEGEE. CDR3 DNA sequence: TGTGCCAGCAGCTTGAGGGGTTTGTTGGGCTACACCTTC. Protein product: CASSLRGLLGYTF. Together with reference TRBV5-8 and TRBJ1-2, the CDR3 gives the full variable domain: EAGVTQSPTHLIKTRGQQATLRCSPISGHTSVYWYQQALGLGLQFLLWYDEGEERNRGNFPPRFSGRQFPNYSSELNVNALELEDSALYLCASSLRGLLGYTFGSGTRLTVV.